This passage covers 2 T cell receptor beta chains from one sample sequenced in a study of cytomegalovirus exposure and HLA in healthy donors. Here immunoSEQ multiplex PCR was the method, and the copy in TCRdb shows in-frame clones only, minus some. Among about 110,000 clones listed, more than 75% were seen once. Source material: PBMCs. Receptors were obtained from a woman in her 30s in good health and CMV-seropositive.

The chain is built from TRBV28 and TRBJ1-4, with 8 nucleotides matching TRBD1. This CDR3 region has 15 residues. Germline V lookup: CDR1 MDHEN, CDR2 SYDVKM. V shed 2 bases, J shed 5 bases, and the junction held 4 bases outside the gene matches. The CDR3 region has the DNA TGTGCCAGCAGTTTACCGGACAGGGTGAATGAAAAACTGTTTTTT. It is translated as CASSLPDRVNEKLFF.

V usage is TRBV13 and J usage is TRBJ2-7; 7 bases agree with TRBD2. CDR3 size: 15 residues. V dropped 5 bases and J dropped 6; count of bases not matched to a gene: 13. Germline V lookup: CDR1 PRHDT, CDR2 FYEKMQ (reference sequence). DNA for the CDR3: TGTGCCAGCAGCCAACTAGCGAGCCAAAGGGGCGAGCAGTACTTC. It is translated as CASSQLASQRGEQYF.